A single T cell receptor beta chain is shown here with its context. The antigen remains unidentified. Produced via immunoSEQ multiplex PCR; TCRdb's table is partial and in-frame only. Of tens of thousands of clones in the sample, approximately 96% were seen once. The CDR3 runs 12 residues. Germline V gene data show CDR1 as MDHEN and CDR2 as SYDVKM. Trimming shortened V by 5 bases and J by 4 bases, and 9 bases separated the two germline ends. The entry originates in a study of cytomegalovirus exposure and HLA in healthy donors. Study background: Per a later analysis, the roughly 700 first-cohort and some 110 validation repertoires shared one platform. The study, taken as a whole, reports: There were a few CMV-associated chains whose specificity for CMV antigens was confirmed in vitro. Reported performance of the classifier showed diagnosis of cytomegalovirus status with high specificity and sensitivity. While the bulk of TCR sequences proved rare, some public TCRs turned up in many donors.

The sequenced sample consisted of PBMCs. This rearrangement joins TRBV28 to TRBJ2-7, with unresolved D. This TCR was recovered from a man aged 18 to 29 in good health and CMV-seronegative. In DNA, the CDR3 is TGTGCCAGCAGTCGACGGCGGTACGAGCAGTACTTC. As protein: CASSRRRYEQYF.